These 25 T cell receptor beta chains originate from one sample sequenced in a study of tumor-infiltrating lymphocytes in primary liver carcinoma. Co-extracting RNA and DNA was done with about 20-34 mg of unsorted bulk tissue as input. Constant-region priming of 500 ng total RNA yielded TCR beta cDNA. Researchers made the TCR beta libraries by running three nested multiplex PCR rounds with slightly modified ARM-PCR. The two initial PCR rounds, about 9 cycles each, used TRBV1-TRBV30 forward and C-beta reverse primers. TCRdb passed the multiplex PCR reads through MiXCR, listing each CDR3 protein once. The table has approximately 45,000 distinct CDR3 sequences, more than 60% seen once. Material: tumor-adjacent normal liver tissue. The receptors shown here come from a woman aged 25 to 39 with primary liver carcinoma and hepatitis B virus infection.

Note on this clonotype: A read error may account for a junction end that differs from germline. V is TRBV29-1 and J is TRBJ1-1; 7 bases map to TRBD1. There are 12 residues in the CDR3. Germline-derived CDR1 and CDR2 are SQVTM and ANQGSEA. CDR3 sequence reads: CSVQQGWTEALF. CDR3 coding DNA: TGCAGCGTTCAACAGGGGTGGACTGAAGCTCTCTTT.

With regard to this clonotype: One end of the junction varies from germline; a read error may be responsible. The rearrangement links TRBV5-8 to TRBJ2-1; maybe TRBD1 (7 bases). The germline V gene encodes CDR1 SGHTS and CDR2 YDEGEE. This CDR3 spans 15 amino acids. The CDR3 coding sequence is TGTACCAGCAGCTTACAGGGGCCGGAGGGGAATGGGCAGTTCTTC. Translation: CTSSLQGPEGNGQFF.

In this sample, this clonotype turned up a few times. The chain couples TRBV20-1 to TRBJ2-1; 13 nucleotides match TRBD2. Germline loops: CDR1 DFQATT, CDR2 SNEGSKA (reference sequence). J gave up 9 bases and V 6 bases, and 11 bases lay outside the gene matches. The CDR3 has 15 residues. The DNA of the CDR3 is TGCAGTGCAACTAGCGGGAGGGTATATTCTGGTGAGCAGTTCTTC. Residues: CSATSGRVYSGEQFF.

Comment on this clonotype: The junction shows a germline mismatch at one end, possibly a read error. CDR3 in DNA: TGTGCCACCTCGACGACAGGGAAAAACACCGGGGAGCTTTTTTTT. This translates into CATSTTGKNTGELFF. The chain uses TRBV6-2 or TRBV6-3 and TRBJ2-2, with 7 bases identical to TRBD1. The CDR3 totals 15 residues. Germline V gene lookup returns CDR1 MNHEY and CDR2 SVGEGT.

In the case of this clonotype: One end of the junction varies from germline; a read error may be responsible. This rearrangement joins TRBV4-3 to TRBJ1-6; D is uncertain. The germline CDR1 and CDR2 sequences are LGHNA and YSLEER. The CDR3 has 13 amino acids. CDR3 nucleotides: TGTGCCAGCAGCCATGGAGATGCTTCACCCCTCCACTTT. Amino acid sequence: CASSHGDASPLHF.

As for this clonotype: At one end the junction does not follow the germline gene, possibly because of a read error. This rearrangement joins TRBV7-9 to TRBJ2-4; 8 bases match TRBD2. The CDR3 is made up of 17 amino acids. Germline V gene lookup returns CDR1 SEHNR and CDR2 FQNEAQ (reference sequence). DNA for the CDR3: TGTGTCAGCGGCTTAGCGGGGAGCGGGGTGGCAAAAAACATTCAGTACTTC. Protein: CVSGLAGSGVAKNIQYF. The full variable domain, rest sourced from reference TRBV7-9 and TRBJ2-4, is DTGVSQNPRHKITKRGQNVTFRCDPISEHNRLYWYRQTLGQGPEFLTYFQNEAQLEKSRLLSDRFSAERPKGSFSTLEIQRTEQGDSAMYLCVSGLAGSGVAKNIQYFGAGTRLSVL.

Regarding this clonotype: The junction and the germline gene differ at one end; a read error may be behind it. Written as DNA, the CDR3 is TGTGCCGGCAGTTTAGTAGCGGAGTACAATGAGCAGTTCTTC. This translates into CAGSLVAEYNEQFF. J is TRBJ2-1 and V is TRBV12-3 or TRBV12-4; the D gene is possibly TRBD2 (6 bases). CDR3 length: 14 residues.

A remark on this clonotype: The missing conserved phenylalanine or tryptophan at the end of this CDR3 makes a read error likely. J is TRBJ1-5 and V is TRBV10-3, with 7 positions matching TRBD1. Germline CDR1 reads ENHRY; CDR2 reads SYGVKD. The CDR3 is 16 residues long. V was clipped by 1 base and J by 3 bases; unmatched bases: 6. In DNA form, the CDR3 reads TGTGCCATCAGTGAGTTGAAGGGACAGCTCAATCAGCCCCAGCATCTT. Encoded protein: CAISELKGQLNQPQHL.

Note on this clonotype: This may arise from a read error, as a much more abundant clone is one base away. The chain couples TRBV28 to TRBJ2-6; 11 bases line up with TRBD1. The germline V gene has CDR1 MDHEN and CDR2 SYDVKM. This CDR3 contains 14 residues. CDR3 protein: CASRGTGGVNILTF. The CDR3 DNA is TGTGCCAGCAGAGGGACAGGGGGTGTCAACATCCTGACTTTC.

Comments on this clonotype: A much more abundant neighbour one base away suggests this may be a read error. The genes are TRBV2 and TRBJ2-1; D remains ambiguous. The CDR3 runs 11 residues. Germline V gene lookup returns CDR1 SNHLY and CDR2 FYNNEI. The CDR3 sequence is CTSVGLDEQFF. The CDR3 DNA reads TGTACCAGCGTAGGGTTGGATGAGCAGTTCTTC. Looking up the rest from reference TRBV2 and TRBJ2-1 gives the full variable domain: EPEVTQTPSHQVTQMGQEVILRCVPISNHLYFYWYRQILGQKVEFLVSFYNNEISEKSEIFDDQFSVERPDGSNFTLKIRSTKLEDSAMYFCTSVGLDEQFFGPGTRLTVL.

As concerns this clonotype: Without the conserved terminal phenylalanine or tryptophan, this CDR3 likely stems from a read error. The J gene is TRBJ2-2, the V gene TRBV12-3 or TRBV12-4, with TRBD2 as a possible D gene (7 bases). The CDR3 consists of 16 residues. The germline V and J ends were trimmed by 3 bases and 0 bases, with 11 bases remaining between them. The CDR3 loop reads CASSFTGTTNTGELFY. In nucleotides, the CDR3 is TGTGCCAGCAGTTTCACAGGGACTACGAACACCGGGGAGCTGTTTTAT.

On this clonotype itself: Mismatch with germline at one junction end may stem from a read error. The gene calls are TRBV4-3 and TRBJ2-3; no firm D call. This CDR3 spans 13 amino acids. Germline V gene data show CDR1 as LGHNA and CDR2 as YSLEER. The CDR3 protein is CANSQERTDTQYF. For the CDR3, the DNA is TGCGCCAACAGCCAAGAGCGCACAGACACGCAGTATTTT.

The CDR3: CVGSPRRGWGTYEQYF. CDR3 DNA sequence: TGTGTCGGCAGCCCGCGCAGGGGTTGGGGAACCTACGAGCAGTACTTC. The rearrangement uses TRBV14 and TRBJ2-7, with a tentative D call TRBD1 (6 bases). Germline V gene data show CDR1 as SGHDN and CDR2 as FVKESK. The CDR3 has 16 amino acids.

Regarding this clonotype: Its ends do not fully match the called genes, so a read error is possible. The CDR3 loop is CAGILTRIAEPFF. The CDR3 coding sequence is TGTGCCGGCATTTTGACAAGGATTGCGGAGCCGTTTTTT. The chain is built from TRBV12-3 or TRBV12-4 and TRBJ2-2; the D is unclear. This CDR3 is built from 13 residues.

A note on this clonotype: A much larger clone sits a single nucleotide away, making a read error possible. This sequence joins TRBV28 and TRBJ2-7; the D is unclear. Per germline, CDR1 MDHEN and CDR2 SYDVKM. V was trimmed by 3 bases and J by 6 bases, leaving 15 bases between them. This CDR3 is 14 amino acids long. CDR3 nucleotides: TGTGCCAGCAGTTTCGCCAGGCGATCGGGCGAGCAGTACTTC. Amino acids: CASSFARRSGEQYF.

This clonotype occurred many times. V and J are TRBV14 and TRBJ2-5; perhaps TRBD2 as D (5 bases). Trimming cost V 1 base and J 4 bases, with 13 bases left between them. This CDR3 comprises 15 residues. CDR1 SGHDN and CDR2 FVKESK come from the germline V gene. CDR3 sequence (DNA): TGTGCCAGCAGCCAAGGGATGGACTGGGGAGAGACCCAGTACTTC. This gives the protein CASSQGMDWGETQYF.

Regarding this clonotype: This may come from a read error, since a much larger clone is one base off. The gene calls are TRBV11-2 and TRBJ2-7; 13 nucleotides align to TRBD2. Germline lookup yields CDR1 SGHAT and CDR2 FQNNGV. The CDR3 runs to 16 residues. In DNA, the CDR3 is TGTGCCAGCAACTCTCAGACTAGCGGGAGGTCCTACGTGCAGTACTTC. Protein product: CASNSQTSGRSYVQYF.

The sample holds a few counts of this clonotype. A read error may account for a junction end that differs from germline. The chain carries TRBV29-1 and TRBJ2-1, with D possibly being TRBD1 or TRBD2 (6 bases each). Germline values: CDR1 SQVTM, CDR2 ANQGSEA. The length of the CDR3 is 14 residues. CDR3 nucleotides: TGCAGCGTTGGTAAGGGGGGCTCCTACAACGAGCAGTTCTTC. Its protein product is CSVGKGGSYNEQFF.

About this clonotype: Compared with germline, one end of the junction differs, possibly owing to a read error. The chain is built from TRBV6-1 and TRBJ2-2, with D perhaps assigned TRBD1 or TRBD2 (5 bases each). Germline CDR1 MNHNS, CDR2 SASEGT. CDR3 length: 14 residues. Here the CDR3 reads CATSKGANTGELFF. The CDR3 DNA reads TGTGCCACCAGTAAAGGGGCGAACACCGGGGAGTTGTTTTTT.

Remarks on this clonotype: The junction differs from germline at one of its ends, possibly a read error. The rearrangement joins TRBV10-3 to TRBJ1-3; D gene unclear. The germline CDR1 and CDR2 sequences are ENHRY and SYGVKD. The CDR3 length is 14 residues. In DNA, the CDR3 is TGTGCCATCAGTGCGTCAGTTTTTGGAGACACCATATATTTT. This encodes CAISASVFGDTIYF.

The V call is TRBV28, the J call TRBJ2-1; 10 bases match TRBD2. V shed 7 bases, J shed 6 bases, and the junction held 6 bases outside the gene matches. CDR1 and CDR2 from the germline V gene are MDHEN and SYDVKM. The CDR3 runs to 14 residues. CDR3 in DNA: TGTGCCAGCATGAGGACTAGCGGCGTCAATGAGCAGTTCTTC. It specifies CASMRTSGVNEQFF.

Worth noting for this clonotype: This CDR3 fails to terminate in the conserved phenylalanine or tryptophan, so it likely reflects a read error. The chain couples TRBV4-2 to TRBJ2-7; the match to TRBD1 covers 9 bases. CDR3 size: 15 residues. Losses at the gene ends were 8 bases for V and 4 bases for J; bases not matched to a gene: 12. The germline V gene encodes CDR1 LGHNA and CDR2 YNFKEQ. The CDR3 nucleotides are TGTGCCAGCGGGGGACAGGGAGCAGGGTATTACGAGCAGTACTCC. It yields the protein CASGGQGAGYYEQYS.

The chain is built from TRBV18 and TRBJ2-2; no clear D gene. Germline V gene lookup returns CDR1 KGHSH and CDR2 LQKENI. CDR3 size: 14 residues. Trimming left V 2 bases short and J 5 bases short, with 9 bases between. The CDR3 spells CASSPGFGTGELFF. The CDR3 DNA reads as TGTGCCAGCTCACCAGGGTTCGGGACCGGGGAGCTGTTTTTT.

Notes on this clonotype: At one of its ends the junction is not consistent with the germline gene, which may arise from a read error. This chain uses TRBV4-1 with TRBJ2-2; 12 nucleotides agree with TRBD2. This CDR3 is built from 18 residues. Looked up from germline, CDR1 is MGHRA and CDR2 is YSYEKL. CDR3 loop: CASSPSLAGGTIIGELFF. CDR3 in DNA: TGCGCCAGCAGCCCCTCACTAGCGGGAGGTACGATCATCGGGGAGCTGTTCTTT.

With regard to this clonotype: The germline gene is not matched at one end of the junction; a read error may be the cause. CDR3 sequence: CASAPAGEAYIEQFF. CDR3 nucleotide sequence: TGTGCCAGCGCCCCAGCAGGGGAGGCGTACATTGAGCAGTTCTTC. V is TRBV6-5 and J is TRBJ2-1; D possibly uses TRBD1 or TRBD2 (6 bases each). Germline V gives CDR1 MNHEY, CDR2 SVGAGI. CDR3 length: 15 residues.